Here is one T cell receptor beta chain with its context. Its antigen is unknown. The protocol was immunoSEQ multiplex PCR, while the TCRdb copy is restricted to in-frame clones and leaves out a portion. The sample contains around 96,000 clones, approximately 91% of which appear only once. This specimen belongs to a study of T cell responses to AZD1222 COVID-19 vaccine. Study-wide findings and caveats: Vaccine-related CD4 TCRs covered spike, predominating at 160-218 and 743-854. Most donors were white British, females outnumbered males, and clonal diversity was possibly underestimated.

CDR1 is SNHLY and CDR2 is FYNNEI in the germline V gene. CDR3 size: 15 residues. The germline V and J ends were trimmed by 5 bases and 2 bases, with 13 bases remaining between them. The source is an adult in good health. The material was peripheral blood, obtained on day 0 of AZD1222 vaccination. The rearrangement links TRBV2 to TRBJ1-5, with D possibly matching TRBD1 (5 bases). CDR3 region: CASSLGRAGNQPQHF. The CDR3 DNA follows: TGTGCCAGCAGTCTGGGCAGGGCTGGCAATCAGCCCCAGCATTTT.